These 12 T cell receptor beta chains were all obtained from the same sample, sequenced in a study of blood T cells in healthy people across ages. A second about 6 to 12 cycle PCR used barcoded and J-beta primers. In TCRdb, the 5' RACE reads were re-called with MiXCR into one record per CDR3 protein. The sample shows around 870,000 distinct CDR3 sequences, more than 25% of them seen only once. Sequenced sample: blood. The source of these receptors is a woman older than 75 in good health.

Turning to this clonotype: Possible read error: a much larger clone is one base away. The V gene is TRBV12-3 or TRBV12-4, the J gene TRBJ2-3; 9 bases map to TRBD1. With 4 bases clipped from V and 14 bases from J, the junction kept 19 bases outside the gene matches. The CDR3 loop spans 16 amino acids. CDR3 sequence: CASSSLRGQGPMLPYF. CDR3 DNA: TGTGCCAGCAGTTCCCTACGGGGACAGGGACCGATGCTGCCGTATTTT.

This chain joins TRBV12-3 or TRBV12-4 and TRBJ2-2; perhaps TRBD1 as D (6 bases). The CDR3 runs 16 residues. V was pared by 5 bases and J by 0 bases, with 13 bases between. The CDR3 nucleotides read TGTGCCAGCAGTATTACAGGGTACCCGAACACCGGGGAGCTGTTTTTT. Translated, it gives CASSITGYPNTGELFF.

In this sample, this clonotype turned up a few times. A much bigger clone sits one base away, suggesting this may be a read error. The chain couples TRBV7-2 to TRBJ1-1; D unclear. There are 15 residues in the CDR3. CDR1 is SGHTA and CDR2 is FQGNSA in the germline V gene. The CDR3 DNA sequence: TGTGCCAGCAGCTTAGTTGGGCAGGTGAACACTGAAACTTTCTTT. Translating gives CASSLVGQVNTETFF.

Turning to this clonotype: With a much larger clone just one base away, this may be a read error. The rearrangement joins TRBV3-1 to TRBJ2-1; 9 nucleotides align to TRBD1. The CDR3 contains 12 residues. Per germline, CDR1 LGHDT and CDR2 YNNKEL (reference sequence). V was clipped by 6 bases and J by 15 bases; unmatched bases: 9. CDR3 sequence (DNA): TGTGCCAGCAGAAACCCCGGGACAGGGCGGTTCTTC. Translation: CASRNPGTGRFF.

The chain recombines TRBV3-1 with TRBJ2-5; 10 bases map to TRBD2. The CDR3 loop spans 17 amino acids. Germline V CDR1 and CDR2: LGHDT, YNNKEL (reference sequence). The ends lost 1 base at V and 5 bases at J; junction bases unmatched: 10. Here the CDR3 reads CASSQGYQRGGRETQYF. The CDR3, as DNA: TGTGCCAGCAGCCAAGGGTATCAGCGGGGGGGCCGGGAGACCCAGTACTTC.

V and J are TRBV7-9 and TRBJ2-3; a possible D gene is TRBD2 (5 bases). Germline CDR1 is SEHNR and CDR2 is FQNEAQ (reference sequence). The CDR3 totals 15 residues. V was pared by 4 bases and J by 1 base, with 12 bases between. CDR3 in amino acids: CASSSGILGTDTQYF. The CDR3, as DNA: TGTGCCAGCAGCTCGGGTATACTAGGCACAGATACGCAGTATTTT.

This clonotype was observed at least ten times. V gene TRBV7-2 combines with J gene TRBJ1-2; possible D gene TRBD1, 5 bases. V dropped 5 bases and J dropped 5 bases, with 15 bases sitting between them. CDR3 size: 14 residues. Germline V gene sequence: CDR1 SGHTA, CDR2 FQGNSA. The CDR3 loop is CASSVRRDGYGYTF. DNA for the CDR3: TGTGCCAGCAGCGTCCGACGGGACGGGTATGGCTACACCTTC.

The V call is TRBV12-5, the J call TRBJ2-5; possible D gene TRBD2, 7 bases. The J call is doubtful: the DNA matches TRBJ2-7 better. Looked up from germline, CDR1 is LGHNT and CDR2 is FRNRAP. The length of the CDR3 is 14 residues. The CDR3 here is CASPGGAAYNEQYF. The CDR3 DNA is TGTGCTAGTCCTGGGGGGGCGGCATACAACGAGCAGTACTTC.

The CDR3 sequence is CASSYGGGGVRTEAFF. DNA for the CDR3: TGTGCCAGCAGTTACGGGGGAGGGGGCGTGCGGACTGAAGCTTTCTTT. The chain employs TRBV6-2 or TRBV6-3 and TRBJ1-1, with 7 positions matching TRBD1. V lost 2 bases, J lost 5 bases, and 11 bases stayed unmatched. The germline V gene has CDR1 MNHEY and CDR2 SVGEGT. The CDR3 is 16 amino acids.

The V and J genes are TRBV20-1 and TRBJ2-1; D not certain. Trimming removed 6 bases at V and 5 bases at J, with 17 bases between. Germline-derived CDR1 and CDR2 are DFQATT and SNEGSKA (reference sequence). The CDR3 consists of 14 residues. The CDR3 loop is CSAEPPVGNNEQFF. DNA of the CDR3: TGCAGTGCCGAACCGCCGGTTGGGAACAATGAGCAGTTCTTC.

In this sample, this clonotype turned up many times. The gene calls are TRBV12-3 or TRBV12-4 and TRBJ1-1; possibly TRBD1 for D (6 bases). The CDR3 has 13 amino acids. V dropped 2 bases and J dropped 5 bases, with 9 bases sitting between them. CDR3 bases: TGTGCCAGCAGTTTATACAGGGATACTGAAGCTTTCTTT. Encoded protein: CASSLYRDTEAFF.

This clonotype occurred many times. This sequence joins TRBV20-1 and TRBJ2-5, with 9 bases lining up with TRBD2. This CDR3 spans 15 amino acids. Losses at the gene ends were 0 bases for V and 0 bases for J; bases not matched to a gene: 2. Germline V gene data show CDR1 as DFQATT and CDR2 as SNEGSKA (reference sequence). The chain's CDR3 is CSARDSSGDQETQYF. CDR3 in DNA: TGCAGTGCTAGAGATTCTAGCGGGGACCAAGAGACCCAGTACTTC.